The 7 T cell receptor beta chains listed next were all sequenced from one sample in a study of blood T cell repertoires in COVID-19. The repertoire was sequenced with immunoSEQ multiplex PCR; TCRdb's copy has only in-frame clones and lacks some. Counted here are roughly 380,000 clones, about nine tenths occurring once; the ten biggest clones make up roughly 1.4%. Sequenced material: peripheral blood. The receptors originated from a woman aged 40-49 years with COVID-19, enrolled during active disease.

This rearrangement joins TRBV7-3 to TRBJ2-1, with D perhaps matching TRBD1 (6 bases). This CDR3 is 16 amino acids long. The V gene lost 5 bases and the J gene lost 1 base, with 15 bases spanning the gap. Germline V lookup: CDR1 SGHTA, CDR2 FQGTGA. The CDR3 DNA sequence: TGTGCCAGCAGCCCGCTCAGGGGTACGTCCTACAATGAGCAGTTCTTC. This codes for CASSPLRGTSYNEQFF.

The chain joins TRBV7-9 to TRBJ2-3; 7 nucleotides agree with TRBD2. Looked up from germline, CDR1 is SEHNR and CDR2 is FQNEAQ (reference sequence). CDR3 length: 15 amino acids. The trim removed 0 bases at V and 0 bases at J, leaving 0 bases unmatched. The CDR3 sequence: CASSLAGGSTDTQYF. CDR3 nucleotides: TGTGCCAGCAGCTTAGCGGGGGGGAGCACAGATACGCAGTATTTT.

This clone was seen a handful of times. CDR3 residues: CAISLGLAGFYYNEQFF. As DNA, the CDR3 is TGTGCCATCAGTCTTGGACTAGCGGGGTTCTATTACAATGAGCAGTTCTTC. The chain is built from TRBV10-3 and TRBJ2-1, with TRBD2 matching over 12 bases. This CDR3 region has 17 residues. The V segment lost 5 bases and the J segment 4 bases; nucleotides outside the gene matches: 9. The germline V gene has CDR1 ENHRY and CDR2 SYGVKD.

The CDR3 sequence is CASSSYRGLGGGELFF. In DNA form, the CDR3 reads TGTGCCAGCAGCTCTTACAGGGGGCTGGGTGGCGGGGAGCTGTTTTTT. The chain carries TRBV7-8 and TRBJ2-2; 9 positions agree with TRBD1. Germline CDR1 reads SGHVS; CDR2 reads FQNEAQ. CDR3 size: 16 residues. V was clipped by 4 bases and J by 7 bases; unmatched bases: 10.

In this sample, this clone turned up a few times. This chain connects TRBV9 to TRBJ2-7, with a tentative D call TRBD2 (6 bases). The ends were cut back, 3 bases at V and 3 bases at J, with 22 bases in the middle. The CDR3 spans 17 residues. CDR1 and CDR2 from the germline V gene are SGDLS and YYNGEE. CDR3: CASSASPSQAGFYEQYF. CDR3 nucleotides: TGTGCCAGCAGCGCGAGCCCCAGTCAAGCGGGTTTCTACGAGCAGTACTTC.

V and J are TRBV2 and TRBJ1-1, with 11 bases fitting TRBD1. Germline CDR1 is SNHLY and CDR2 is FYNNEI. J gave up 6 bases and V 6 bases, and 9 bases lay outside the gene matches. This CDR3 is built from 15 residues. This chain's CDR3 is CASRRTGGGEAEAFF. CDR3 nucleotide sequence: TGTGCCAGCAGGCGGACAGGGGGCGGGGAGGCTGAAGCTTTCTTT. Combining the CDR3 with reference TRBV2 and TRBJ1-1 gives the whole variable domain EPEVTQTPSHQVTQMGQEVILRCVPISNHLYFYWYRQILGQKVEFLVSFYNNEISEKSEIFDDQFSVERPDGSNFTLKIRSTKLEDSAMYFCASRRTGGGEAEAFFGQGTRLTVV.

The V and J genes are TRBV4-3 and TRBJ2-6; D is possibly TRBD1 (6 bases). The V and J ends lost 6 bases and 0 bases respectively, with 21 bases between them. The CDR3 loop spans 19 amino acids. The germline V gene encodes CDR1 LGHNA and CDR2 YSLEER. DNA of the CDR3: TGCGCCAGCAGGCGGACCTTCAGGGGTGCAGACTCTGGGGCCAACGTCCTGACTTTC. Translating it yields CASRRTFRGADSGANVLTF.